Following are 12 T cell receptor beta chains from one sample sequenced in a study of post-analysis software for immune sequencing data. Sequencing libraries made from TCR beta cDNA carried unique molecular identifiers. TCRdb re-analysed the PCR reads in MiXCR, keeping a single row per CDR3 protein. Altogether about 160,000 distinct CDR3 sequences are present, around 36% being singletons, with the ten largest covering roughly 28%. This specimen was blood, taken after autologous hematopoietic stem cell transplantation. These receptors all come from a girl under 18 with multiple sclerosis.

This clonotype turned up a few times. This rearrangement joins TRBV20-1 to TRBJ2-5; 7 bases are a match to TRBD2. CDR3 size: 14 residues. Trimming cost V 3 bases and J 0 bases; bases outside gene matches: 4. The germline V gene encodes CDR1 DFQATT and CDR2 SNEGSKA (reference sequence). DNA of the CDR3: TGCAGTGCTAGTAGCGGGCAGTACCAAGAGACCCAGTACTTC. This codes for CSASSGQYQETQYF.

This clonotype was observed at least ten times. This rearrangement joins TRBV20-1 to TRBJ2-5, with D hard to call. Germline V gene data show CDR1 as DFQATT and CDR2 as SNEGSKA (reference sequence). The CDR3 is 13 amino acids. V dropped 3 bases and J dropped 5 bases, with 13 bases sitting between them. The CDR3, as DNA: TGCAGTGCTAGGGGGTCCGCTCGGGAGACCCAGTACTTC. It codes for CSARGSARETQYF.

This clonotype was detected a few times. This rearrangement joins TRBV5-1 to TRBJ2-1; perhaps TRBD2 as D (6 bases). The germline V and J ends were trimmed by 6 bases and 4 bases, with 14 bases remaining between them. This CDR3 contains 14 residues. The germline CDR1 and CDR2 sequences are SGHRS and YFSETQ. The CDR3 DNA sequence: TGCGCCAGCAACGATGTGGGGGGTTACAATGAGCAGTTCTTC. Its translation is CASNDVGGYNEQFF.

V usage is TRBV5-1 and J usage is TRBJ2-1; D unresolved. The DNA end is more similar to TRBJ2-7, so the J call may be wrong. Germline values: CDR1 SGHRS, CDR2 YFSETQ. The CDR3 extends over 14 amino acids. The CDR3 region is CASSPVNRYNEQYF. As DNA, the CDR3 is TGCGCCAGCAGCCCGGTCAATAGGTACAATGAGCAGTACTTC.

The chain carries TRBV12-3 or TRBV12-4 and TRBJ1-2; 7 bases are a match to TRBD1. The CDR3 is 13 residues long. With 3 bases clipped from V and 8 bases from J, the junction kept 6 bases outside the gene matches. CDR3 nucleotide sequence: TGTGCCAGCAGTTTTTCAGGGGGTCACGGCTACACCTTC. The encoded protein is CASSFSGGHGYTF.

With regard to this clonotype: At one boundary the junction diverges from the germline segment, which might be a read error. V is TRBV7-2 and J is TRBJ2-4; 8 positions agree with TRBD1. Looked up from germline, CDR1 is SGHTA and CDR2 is FQGNSA. This CDR3 spans 14 amino acids. DNA of the CDR3: TGTGCCAGCCTTCCGGACAGGGCCAAAAACGTTCAGTACTTC. This codes for CASLPDRAKNVQYF. Full variable domain (missing parts from reference TRBV7-2 and TRBJ2-4): GAGVSQSPSNKVTEKGKDVELRCDPISGHTALYWYRQSLGQGLEFLIYFQGNSAPDKSGLPSDRFSAERTGGSVSTLTIQRTQQEDSAVYLCASLPDRAKNVQYFGAGTRLSVL.

V and J are TRBV29-1 and TRBJ1-2, with 10 bases aligning to TRBD1. This CDR3 is built from 12 residues. V was pared by 7 bases and J by 7 bases, with 6 bases of the junction left unmatched. Per the germline V gene, CDR1 is SQVTM and CDR2 is ANQGSEA. CDR3 in DNA: TGCAGCGGCGACAGGGGGCCAGGTGGCTACACCTTC. It specifies CSGDRGPGGYTF.

This clonotype was counted many times. The rearrangement joins TRBV7-2 to TRBJ1-2; D may be TRBD1 (5 bases). Between the trimmed V and J ends, which lost 0 bases and 8 bases, there was a span of 10 bases. The germline gives CDR1 SGHTA, CDR2 FQGNSA. The CDR3 consists of 13 residues. For the CDR3, the DNA is TGTGCCAGCAGCTTAGCCCGACAGTCCGGCTACACCTTC. As protein: CASSLARQSGYTF. The full variable domain, completed using reference TRBV7-2 and TRBJ1-2, is GAGVSQSPSNKVTEKGKDVELRCDPISGHTALYWYRQSLGQGLEFLIYFQGNSAPDKSGLPSDRFSAERTGGSVSTLTIQRTQQEDSAVYLCASSLARQSGYTFGSGTRLTVV.

A few counts support this clonotype. V and J are TRBV20-1 and TRBJ2-1, with TRBD2 matching 12 bases. Germline V CDR1 and CDR2: DFQATT, SNEGSKA (reference sequence). The V gene end was trimmed by 5 bases and the J gene end by 3 bases; junction bases not matched to a gene: 11. The CDR3 contains 17 residues. The CDR3 sequence is CSAPNPLAGGDYNEQFF. DNA of the CDR3: TGCAGTGCTCCTAACCCCCTAGCGGGAGGGGACTACAATGAGCAGTTCTTC.

This clonotype was seen at least ten times. The genes are TRBV12-3 or TRBV12-4 and TRBJ2-1, with TRBD2 identical over 9 bases. The CDR3 has 17 amino acids. V was clipped by 3 bases and J by 0 bases; unmatched bases: 6. In nucleotides, the CDR3 is TGTGCCAGCAGTTTCTCTAGCGGGACGGCCTCCTACAATGAGCAGTTCTTC. This codes for CASSFSSGTASYNEQFF.

The chain joins TRBV4-3 to TRBJ2-7; TRBD1 agrees at 8 bases. The CDR3 sequence is 18 residues long. Germline CDR1 LGHNA, CDR2 YSLEER. V was clipped by 1 base and J by 2 bases; unmatched bases: 13. DNA of the CDR3: TGCGCCAGCAGCCAAGGTCCACCGGACAGGGCTTACACCTACGAGCAGTACTTC. Its protein is CASSQGPPDRAYTYEQYF.

This clonotype was observed a handful of times. The chain couples TRBV18 to TRBJ1-2, with a tentative D call TRBD1 (6 bases). The CDR3 extends over 16 amino acids. From germline, CDR1 is KGHSH and CDR2 LQKENI. The ends were cut back, 3 bases at V and 4 bases at J, with 18 bases in the middle. The CDR3 loop is CASSPAGHYEGYGYTF. The CDR3 DNA sequence: TGTGCCAGCTCACCGGCGGGACACTACGAGGGCTATGGCTACACCTTC.